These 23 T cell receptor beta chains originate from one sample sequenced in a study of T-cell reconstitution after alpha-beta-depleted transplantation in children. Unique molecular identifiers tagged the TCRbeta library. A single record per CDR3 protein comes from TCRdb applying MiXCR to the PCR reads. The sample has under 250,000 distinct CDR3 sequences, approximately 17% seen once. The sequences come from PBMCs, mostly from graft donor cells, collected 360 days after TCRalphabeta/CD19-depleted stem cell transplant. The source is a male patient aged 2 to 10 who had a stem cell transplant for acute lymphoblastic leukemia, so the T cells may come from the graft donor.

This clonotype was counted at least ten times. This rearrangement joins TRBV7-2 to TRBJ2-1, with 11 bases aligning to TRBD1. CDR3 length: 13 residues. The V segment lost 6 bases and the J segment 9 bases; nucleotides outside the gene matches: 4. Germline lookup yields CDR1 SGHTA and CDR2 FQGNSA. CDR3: CASRGQGGSEQFF. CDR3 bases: TGTGCCAGCAGGGGACAGGGGGGAAGTGAGCAGTTCTTC.

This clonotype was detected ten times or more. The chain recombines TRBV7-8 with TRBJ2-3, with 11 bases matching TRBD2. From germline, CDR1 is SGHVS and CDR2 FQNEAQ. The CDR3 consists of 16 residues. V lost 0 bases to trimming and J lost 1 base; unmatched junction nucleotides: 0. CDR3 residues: CASSLALAGGTDTQYF. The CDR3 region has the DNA TGTGCCAGCAGCTTAGCACTAGCGGGGGGCACAGATACGCAGTATTTT.

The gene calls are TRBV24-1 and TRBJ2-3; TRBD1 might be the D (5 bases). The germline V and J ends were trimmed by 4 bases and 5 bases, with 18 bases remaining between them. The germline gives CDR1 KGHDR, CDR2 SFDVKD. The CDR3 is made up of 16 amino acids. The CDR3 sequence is CATSDSATGLGDTQYF. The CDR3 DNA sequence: TGTGCCACCAGTGACTCCGCTACAGGTCTTGGAGATACGCAGTATTTT.

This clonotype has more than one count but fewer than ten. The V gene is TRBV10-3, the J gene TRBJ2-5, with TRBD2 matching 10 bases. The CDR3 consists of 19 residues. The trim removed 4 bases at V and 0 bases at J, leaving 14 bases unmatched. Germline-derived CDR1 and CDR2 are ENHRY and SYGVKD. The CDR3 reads CAISVALRTSGTYQETQYF. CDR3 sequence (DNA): TGTGCCATCAGTGTTGCACTTCGCACTAGCGGGACGTACCAAGAGACCCAGTACTTC.

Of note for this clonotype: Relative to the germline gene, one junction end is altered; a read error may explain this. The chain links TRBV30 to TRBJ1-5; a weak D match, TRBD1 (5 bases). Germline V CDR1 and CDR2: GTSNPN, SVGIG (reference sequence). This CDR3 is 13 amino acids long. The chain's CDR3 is CAWKGGGPQPEHF. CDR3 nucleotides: TGTGCCTGGAAAGGCGGGGGACCTCAGCCCGAGCATTTT.

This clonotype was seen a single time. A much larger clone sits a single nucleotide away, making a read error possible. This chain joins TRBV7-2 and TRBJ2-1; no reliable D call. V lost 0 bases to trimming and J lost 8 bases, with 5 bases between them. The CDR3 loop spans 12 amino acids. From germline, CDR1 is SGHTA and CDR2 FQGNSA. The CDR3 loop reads CASSLARDEQFF. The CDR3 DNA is TGTGCCAGCAGCTTAGCACGGGATGAGCAGTTCTTC.

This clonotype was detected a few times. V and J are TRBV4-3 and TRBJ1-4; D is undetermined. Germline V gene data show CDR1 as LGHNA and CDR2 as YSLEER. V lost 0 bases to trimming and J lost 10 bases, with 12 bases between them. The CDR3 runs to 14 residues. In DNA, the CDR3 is TGCGCCAGCAGCCAAGACGGTGGAGGAAGAAAACTGTTTTTT. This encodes CASSQDGGGRKLFF.

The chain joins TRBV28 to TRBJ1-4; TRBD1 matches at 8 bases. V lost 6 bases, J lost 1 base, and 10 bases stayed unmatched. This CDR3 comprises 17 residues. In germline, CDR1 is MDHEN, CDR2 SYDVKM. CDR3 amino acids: CASRPRTGRGTNEKLFF. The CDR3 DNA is TGTGCCAGCAGACCCCGGACAGGGCGAGGAACTAATGAAAAACTGTTTTTT.

CDR3 sequence reads: CSATTGISYEQYF. In DNA, the CDR3 is TGCAGCGCAACTACAGGTATCTCCTACGAGCAGTACTTC. This chain joins TRBV29-1 and TRBJ2-7, with a weak D call TRBD1 (5 bases). V lost 7 bases and J lost 0, with 13 bases in between. Germline CDR1 and CDR2: SQVTM and ANQGSEA. The CDR3 has 13 residues.

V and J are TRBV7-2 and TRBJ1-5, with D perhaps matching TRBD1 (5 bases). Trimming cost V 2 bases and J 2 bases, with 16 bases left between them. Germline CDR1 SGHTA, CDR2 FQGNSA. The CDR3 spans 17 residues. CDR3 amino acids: CASSLSSGSAGNQPQHF. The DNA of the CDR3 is TGTGCCAGCAGCTTATCTTCAGGGTCTGCGGGCAATCAGCCCCAGCATTTT. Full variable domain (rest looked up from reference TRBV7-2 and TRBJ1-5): GAGVSQSPSNKVTEKGKDVELRCDPISGHTALYWYRQSLGQGLEFLIYFQGNSAPDKSGLPSDRFSAERTGGSVSTLTIQRTQQEDSAVYLCASSLSSGSAGNQPQHFGDGTRLSIL.

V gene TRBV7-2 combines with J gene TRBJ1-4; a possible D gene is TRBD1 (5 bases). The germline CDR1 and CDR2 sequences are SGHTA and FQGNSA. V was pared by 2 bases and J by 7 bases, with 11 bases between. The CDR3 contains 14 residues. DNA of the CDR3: TGTGCCAGCAGCTTAAACAGGTTGGGTGAAAAACTGTTTTTT. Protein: CASSLNRLGEKLFF.

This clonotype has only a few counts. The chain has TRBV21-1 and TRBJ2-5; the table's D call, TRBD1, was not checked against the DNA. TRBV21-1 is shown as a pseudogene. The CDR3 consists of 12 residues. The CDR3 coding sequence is TGTGCCAGCAGCAAATCCGGCCCCACCCAGTACTTC. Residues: CASSKSGPTQYF.

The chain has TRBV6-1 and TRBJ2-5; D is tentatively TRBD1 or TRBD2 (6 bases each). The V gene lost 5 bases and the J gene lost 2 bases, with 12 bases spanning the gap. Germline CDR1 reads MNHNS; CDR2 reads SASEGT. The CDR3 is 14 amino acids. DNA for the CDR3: TGTGCCAGCAGTAGTCAGGGGAGGCAAGAGACCCAGTACTTC. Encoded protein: CASSSQGRQETQYF.

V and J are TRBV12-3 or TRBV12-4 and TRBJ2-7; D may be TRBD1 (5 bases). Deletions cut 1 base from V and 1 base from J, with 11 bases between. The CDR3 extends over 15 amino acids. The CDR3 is CASSLEQEFSYEQYF. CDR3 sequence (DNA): TGTGCCAGCAGTTTAGAACAGGAGTTTTCCTACGAGCAGTACTTC.

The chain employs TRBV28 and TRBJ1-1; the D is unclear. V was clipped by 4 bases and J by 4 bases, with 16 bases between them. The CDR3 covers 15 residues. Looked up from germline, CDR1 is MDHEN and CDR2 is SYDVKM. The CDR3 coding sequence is TGTGCCAGCAGTTCTGGCAGAGGATTGTCCACTGAAGCTTTCTTT. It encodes CASSSGRGLSTEAFF.

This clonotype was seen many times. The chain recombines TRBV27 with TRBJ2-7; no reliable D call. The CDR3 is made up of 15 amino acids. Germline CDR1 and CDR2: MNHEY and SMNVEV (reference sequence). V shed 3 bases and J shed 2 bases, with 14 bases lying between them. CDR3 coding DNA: TGTGCCAGCAGTTTCGAGCGAACATGGACCTACGAGCAGTACTTC. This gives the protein CASSFERTWTYEQYF.

CDR3 sequence: CASSYRSGGAARETQYF. Here the CDR3 DNA reads TGTGCCAGCAGTTACCGGAGCGGGGGCGCCGCAAGGGAGACCCAGTACTTC. This chain uses TRBV7-8 with TRBJ2-5; TRBD2 aligns across 8 bases. Germline V CDR1 and CDR2: SGHVS, FQNEAQ. V dropped 6 bases and J dropped 5; count of bases not matched to a gene: 17. This CDR3 has 17 amino acids.

The CDR3 sequence is CASSLKALLETQYF. For the CDR3, the DNA is TGTGCCAGCAGTTTAAAGGCGCTTCTAGAGACCCAGTACTTC. This chain uses TRBV12-3 or TRBV12-4 with TRBJ2-5; the D is unclear. The CDR3 is 14 amino acids. Trimming removed 2 bases from V and 4 bases from J, with 11 bases in between.

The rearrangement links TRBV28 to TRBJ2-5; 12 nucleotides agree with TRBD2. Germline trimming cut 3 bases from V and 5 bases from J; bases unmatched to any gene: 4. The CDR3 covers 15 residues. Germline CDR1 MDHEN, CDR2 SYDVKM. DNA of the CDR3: TGTGCCAGCAGTTTCGCTAGCGGGGGGGTTGAGACCCAGTACTTC. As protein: CASSFASGGVETQYF.

CDR3 sequence: CSATGSRGGLTGELFF. The DNA for the CDR3 is TGCAGTGCTACCGGATCGCGTGGGGGGCTTACCGGGGAGCTGTTTTTT. The genes are TRBV20-1 and TRBJ2-2, with D perhaps being TRBD1 or TRBD2 (6 bases each). Germline V gene data show CDR1 as DFQATT and CDR2 as SNEGSKA (reference sequence). The CDR3 is made up of 16 amino acids. The ends were cut back, 4 bases at V and 5 bases at J, with 20 bases in the middle.

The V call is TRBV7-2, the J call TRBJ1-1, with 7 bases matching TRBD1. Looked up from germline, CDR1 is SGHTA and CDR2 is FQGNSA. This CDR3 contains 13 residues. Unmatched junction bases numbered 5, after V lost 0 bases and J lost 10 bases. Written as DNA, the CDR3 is TGTGCCAGCAGCTTAGCACAGGGGAAGGGAGCTTTCTTT. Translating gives CASSLAQGKGAFF.

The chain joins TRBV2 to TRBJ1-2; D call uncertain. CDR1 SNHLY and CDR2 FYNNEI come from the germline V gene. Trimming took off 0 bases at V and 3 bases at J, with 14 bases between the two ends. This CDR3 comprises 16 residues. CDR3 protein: CASSEAGRGADYGYTF. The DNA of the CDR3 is TGTGCCAGCAGTGAAGCGGGTCGTGGAGCCGACTATGGCTACACCTTC.

The CDR3 DNA reads TGTGCCAGCAGTTACAATCGGAGGGAGACCCAGTACTTC. Translating gives CASSYNRRETQYF. The V and J genes are TRBV6-5 and TRBJ2-5; TRBD2 might be the D (5 bases). Germline-derived CDR1 and CDR2 are MNHEY and SVGAGI. The V end was cut by 2 bases, the J end by 5 bases, with 9 bases between. CDR3 length: 13 residues.